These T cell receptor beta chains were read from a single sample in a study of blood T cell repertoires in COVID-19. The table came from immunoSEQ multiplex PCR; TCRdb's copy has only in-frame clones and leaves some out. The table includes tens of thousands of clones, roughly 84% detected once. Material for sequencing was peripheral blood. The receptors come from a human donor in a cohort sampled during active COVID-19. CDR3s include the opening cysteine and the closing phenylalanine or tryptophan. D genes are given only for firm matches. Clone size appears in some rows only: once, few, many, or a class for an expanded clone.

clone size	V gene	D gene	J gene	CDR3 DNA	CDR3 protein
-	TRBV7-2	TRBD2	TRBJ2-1	TGTGCCAGCAGCTCACAAAGCGGGGGGGCCGCCAATGAGCAGTTCTTC	CASSSQSGGAANEQFF
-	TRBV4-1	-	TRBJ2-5	TGCGCCAGCAGCCAGACGTTAGGGGTTGGAGAGACCCAGTACTTC	CASSQTLGVGETQYF
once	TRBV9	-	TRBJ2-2	TGTGCCAGCAGCGTGTCAGGGGTGAACACCGGGGAGCTGTTTTTT	CASSVSGVNTGELFF
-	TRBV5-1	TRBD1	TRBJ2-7	TGCGCCAGCAGCCCTCAGCCGGGACAGGGGGCGTACGAGCAGTACTTC	CASSPQPGQGAYEQYF
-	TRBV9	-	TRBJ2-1	TGTGCCAGCAGCAAAACGCCCACCTCGGGGTATGAGCAGTTCTTC	CASSKTPTSGYEQFF
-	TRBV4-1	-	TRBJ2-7	TGCGCCAGCAGCCAAGAAAGGGGGTTCGCCTACGAGCAGTACTTC	CASSQERGFAYEQYF
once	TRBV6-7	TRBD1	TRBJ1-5	TGTGCCAGCAGTTCGACCGGGACAGGGGCCTTCCGACGCAATCAGCCCCAGCATTTT	CASSSTGTGAFRRNQPQHF
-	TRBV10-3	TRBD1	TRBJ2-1	TGTGCCATCAGTGCTTCGACAGGGTCCTACAATGAGCAGTTCTTC	CAISASTGSYNEQFF
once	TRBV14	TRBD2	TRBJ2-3	TGTGCCAGCAGCCCACCGGGACTAGCGGTCACAGATACGCAGTATTTT	CASSPPGLAVTDTQYF
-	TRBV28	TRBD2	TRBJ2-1	TGTGCCAGCAGCTCAACTAGCGGGGGGTCAAATGAGCAGTTCTTC	CASSSTSGGSNEQFF
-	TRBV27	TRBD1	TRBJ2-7	TGTGCCAGCAGTTCCCAAAGACCGACGGACAGGGGTAGCTACGAGCAGTACTTC	CASSSQRPTDRGSYEQYF
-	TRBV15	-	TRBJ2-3	TGTGCCACCAGCAGTTGGGAAAGCGGGGACATTACAGATACGCAGTATTTT	CATSSWESGDITDTQYF
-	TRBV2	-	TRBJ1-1	TGTGCCAGCAGTGAGGAGGTCATGAACACTGAAGCTTTCTTT	CASSEEVMNTEAFF
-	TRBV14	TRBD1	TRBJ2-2	TGTGCCAGCAGCCCCCACCGACAGGGTACGGACACCGGGGAGCTGTTTTTT	CASSPHRQGTDTGELFF
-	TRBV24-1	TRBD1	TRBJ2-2	TGTGCCACCAGTCCTACAGGGGGCCCGGCCGGGGAGCTGTTTTTT	CATSPTGGPAGELFF
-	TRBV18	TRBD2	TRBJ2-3	TGTGCCAGCTCATCAACTAGCGGGGGTACAGATACGCAGTATTTT	CASSSTSGGTDTQYF
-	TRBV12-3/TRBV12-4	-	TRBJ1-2	TGTGCCAGCAGTTTGGCAGGGATTTATGGCTACACCTTC	CASSLAGIYGYTF
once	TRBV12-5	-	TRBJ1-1	TGTGCTAGTGGTTTGGGAGGTTCGGCTGAAGCTTTCTTT	CASGLGGSAEAFF
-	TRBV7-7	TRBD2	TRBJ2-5	TGTGCTAGCAGTCCCGGACTAGCGGGGCCGTACCAAGAGACCCAGTACTTC	CASSPGLAGPYQETQYF
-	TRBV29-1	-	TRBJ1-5	TGCAGCGTTTCGGCAGGAATCAATCAGCCCCAGCATTTT	CSVSAGINQPQHF
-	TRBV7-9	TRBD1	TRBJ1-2	TGTGCCAGCAGCCGGGGACAGGGGACTGGGGATGGCTACACCTTC	CASSRGQGTGDGYTF
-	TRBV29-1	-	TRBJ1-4	TGCAGCGTTTTGAACCCCACAGTGGGTTCGGCTAATGAAAAACTGTTTTTT	CSVLNPTVGSANEKLFF
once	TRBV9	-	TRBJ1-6	TGTGCCAGCGATAGCGGGGTTTCGAATTCACCCCTCCACTTT	CASDSGVSNSPLHF
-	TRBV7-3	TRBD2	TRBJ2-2	TGTGCCAGCAGCCCCGGACTAGCGGAGACCGGGGAGCTGTTTTTT	CASSPGLAETGELFF
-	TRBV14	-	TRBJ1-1	TGTGCCAGCAGCTTCCTTCCAGGGGACACTGAAGCTTTCTTT	CASSFLPGDTEAFF
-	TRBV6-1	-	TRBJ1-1	TGTGCCAGCAGTGAATTTCCAGGGCTCGCTGAAGCTTTCTTT	CASSEFPGLAEAFF
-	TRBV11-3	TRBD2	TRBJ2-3	TGTGCCAGCAGCTCCGGACTAGCGGGGGTCTCAGATACGCAGTATTTT	CASSSGLAGVSDTQYF
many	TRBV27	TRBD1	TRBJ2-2	TGTGCCAGCAGAGGACAGGGTTGGACCGGGGAGCTGTTTTTT	CASRGQGWTGELFF
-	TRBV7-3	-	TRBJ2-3	TGTGCCAGCAGCTTAAACCAGGCTTCAGATACGCAGTATTTT	CASSLNQASDTQYF
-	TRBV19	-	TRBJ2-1	TGTGCCAGTAGTACGACTAGGGCCAATGAGCAGTTCTTC	CASSTTRANEQFF
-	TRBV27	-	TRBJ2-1	TGTGCCAGCAGTTTATCCCACAGGTTACAGGGTAGGGACAATGAGCAGTTCTTC	CASSLSHRLQGRDNEQFF
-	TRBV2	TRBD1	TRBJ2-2	TGTGCCAGCAGGCAGGGGGCGAACACCGGGGAGCTGTTTTTT	CASRQGANTGELFF
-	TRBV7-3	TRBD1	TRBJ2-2	TGTGCCAGCAAAGTCGGGGACAGGCCAACCGGGGAGCTGTTTTTT	CASKVGDRPTGELFF
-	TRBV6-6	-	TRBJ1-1	TGTGCCAGCAGTTACGTCAGGGGTGAAGCTTTCTTT	CASSYVRGEAFF
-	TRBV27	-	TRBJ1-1	TGTGCCAGCAGTTTGCTAGGGGATACTGAAGCTTTCTTT	CASSLLGDTEAFF
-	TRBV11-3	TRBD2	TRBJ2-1	TGTGCCAGCAGCTTAGGCGGGAGCTCCTACAATGAGCAGTTCTTC	CASSLGGSSYNEQFF
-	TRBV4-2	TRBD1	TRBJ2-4	TGTGCCAGCAGCCTGACAGGGCGAGACATTCAGTACTTC	CASSLTGRDIQYF
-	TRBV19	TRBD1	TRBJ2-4	TGTGCCAGTAGGTACAGGGGGACGAACATTCAGTACTTC	CASRYRGTNIQYF
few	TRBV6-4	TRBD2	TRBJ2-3	TGTGCCAGCAGCCCGACTAGCGGAGGTTCAGATACGCAGTATTTT	CASSPTSGGSDTQYF
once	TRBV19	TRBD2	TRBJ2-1	TGTGCCAGTAGTATGGGACTAGCGGGAAACAATGAGCAGTTCTTC	CASSMGLAGNNEQFF
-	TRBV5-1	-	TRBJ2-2	TGCGCCAGCCGCCGTGAGCTAACGAACACCGGGGAGCTGTTTTTT	CASRRELTNTGELFF
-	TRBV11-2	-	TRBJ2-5	TGTGCCAGCAGCTTACAAGCCTCCTTGCGCGGAGAGACCCAGTACTTC	CASSLQASLRGETQYF
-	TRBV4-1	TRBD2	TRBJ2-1	TGCGCCAGCAGCCGAGTAGCGGGGGGCTCCTACAATGAGCAGTTCTTC	CASSRVAGGSYNEQFF
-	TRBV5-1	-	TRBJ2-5	TGCGCCAGCAGCTTGTGGGCGAGCTATACTCAAGAGACCCAGTACTTC	CASSLWASYTQETQYF
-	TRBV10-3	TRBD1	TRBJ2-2	TGTGCCATCAGTGAGCCGGACAGGAAAAACGAGCTGTTTTTT	CAISEPDRKNELFF
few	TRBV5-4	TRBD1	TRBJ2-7	TGTGCCAGCAGGCGACAGGGTGGCGTCTACGAGCAGTACTTC	CASRRQGGVYEQYF
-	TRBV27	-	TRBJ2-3	TGTGCCAGCAGTTTAGAGGCAGGGAGCACAGATACGCAGTATTTT	CASSLEAGSTDTQYF